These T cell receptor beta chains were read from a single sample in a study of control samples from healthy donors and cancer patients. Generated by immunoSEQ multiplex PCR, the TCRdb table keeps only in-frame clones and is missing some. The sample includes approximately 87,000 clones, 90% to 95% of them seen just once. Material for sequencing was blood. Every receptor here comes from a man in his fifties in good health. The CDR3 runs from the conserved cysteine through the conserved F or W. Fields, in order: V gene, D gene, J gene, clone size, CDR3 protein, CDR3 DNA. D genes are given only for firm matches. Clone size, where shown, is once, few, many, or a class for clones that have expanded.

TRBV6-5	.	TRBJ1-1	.	CASSYSAQGQGLEAFF	TGTGCCAGCAGTTACTCGGCGCAGGGGCAGGGCCTTGAAGCTTTCTTT
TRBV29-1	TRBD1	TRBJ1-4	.	CSGRDRNEKLFF	TGCAGCGGCCGGGACAGAAATGAAAAACTGTTTTTT
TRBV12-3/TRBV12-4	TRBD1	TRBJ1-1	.	CATTLRGLAEAFF	TGTGCCACCACTCTCAGGGGGCTAGCTGAAGCTTTCTTT
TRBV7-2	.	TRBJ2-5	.	CASSSSWGLGETQYF	TGTGCCAGCAGCTCTAGTTGGGGGCTAGGGGAGACCCAGTACTTC
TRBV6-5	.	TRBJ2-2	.	CASSRWAGELFF	TGTGCCAGCAGTCGGTGGGCCGGGGAGCTGTTTTTT
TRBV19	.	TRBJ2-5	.	CASSMGGNSYQETQYF	TGTGCCAGTAGTATGGGCGGGAACTCGTACCAAGAGACCCAGTACTTC
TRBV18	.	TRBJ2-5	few	CASSPIHFIETQYF	TGTGCCAGCTCACCAATCCATTTTATAGAGACCCAGTACTTC
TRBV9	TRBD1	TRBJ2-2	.	CASSGGTGSNTGELFF	TGTGCCAGCAGCGGGGGGACAGGTTCGAACACCGGGGAGCTGTTTTTT
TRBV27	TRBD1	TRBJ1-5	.	CASSLFSGQGNQPQHF	TGTGCCAGCAGTTTATTCTCGGGACAGGGAAATCAGCCCCAGCATTTT
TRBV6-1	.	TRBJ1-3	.	CASSDYSPAGRNTIYF	TGTGCCAGCAGTGATTATTCCCCGGCAGGGAGAAACACCATATATTTT
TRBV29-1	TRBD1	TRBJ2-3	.	CSVQGAGDTQYF	TGCAGCGTACAGGGGGCGGGGGATACGCAGTATTTT
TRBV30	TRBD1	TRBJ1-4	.	CAWSVRTGEKLFF	TGTGCCTGGAGTGTACGGACAGGGGAAAAACTGTTTTTT
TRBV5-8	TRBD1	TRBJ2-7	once	CASSLGTGGSREQYF	TGTGCCAGCAGCTTGGGGACAGGGGGCTCGAGGGAGCAGTACTTC
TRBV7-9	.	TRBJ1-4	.	CASSLGGSGLFF	TGTGCCAGCAGCTTAGGGGGGTCGGGACTGTTTTTT
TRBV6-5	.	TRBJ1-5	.	CASSNYRDHQPQHF	TGTGCCAGCAGTAATTACAGAGACCATCAGCCCCAGCATTTT
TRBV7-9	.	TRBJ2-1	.	CASSDWVWQSYNEQFF	TGTGCCAGCAGCGACTGGGTCTGGCAATCCTACAATGAGCAGTTCTTC
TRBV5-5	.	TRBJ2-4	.	CASRQYGNIQYF	TGTGCCAGCAGACAGTACGGAAACATTCAGTACTTC
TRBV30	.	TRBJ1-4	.	CASSAGSPGGEKLFF	TGTGCTTCGTCGGCCGGGTCACCCGGAGGTGAAAAACTGTTTTTT
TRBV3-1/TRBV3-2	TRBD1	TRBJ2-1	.	CASSQERTGGNEQFF	TGTGCCAGCAGCCAAGAGAGGACAGGGGGCAATGAGCAGTTCTTC
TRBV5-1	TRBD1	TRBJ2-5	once	CASSFGTGRETQYF	TGCGCCAGCAGCTTCGGGACAGGGAGAGAGACCCAGTACTTC
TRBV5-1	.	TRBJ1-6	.	CASSFQSSYNSPLHF	TGCGCCAGCAGCTTTCAGAGCTCCTATAATTCACCCCTCCACTTT
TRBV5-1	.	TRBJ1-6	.	CASSPGTHNSPLHF	TGCGCCAGCAGTCCCGGGACACATAATTCACCCCTCCACTTT
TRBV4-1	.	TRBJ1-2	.	CASSQVSGLTLYYGYTF	TGCGCCAGCAGCCAAGTTTCGGGACTGACTCTTTACTATGGCTACACCTTC
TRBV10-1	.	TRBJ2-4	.	CASSASKGGIQYF	TGCGCCAGCAGTGCTTCAAAGGGAGGCATTCAGTACTTC
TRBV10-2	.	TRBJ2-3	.	CASSEAGIVRDTQYF	TGCGCCAGCAGTGAGGCCGGTATAGTTCGAGATACGCAGTATTTT
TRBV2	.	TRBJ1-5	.	CASGLGGNQPQHF	TGTGCCAGCGGCCTAGGGGGGAATCAGCCCCAGCATTTT
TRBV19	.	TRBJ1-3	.	CASSSVISGNTIYF	TGTGCCAGTAGTTCCGTCATCTCTGGAAACACCATATATTTT
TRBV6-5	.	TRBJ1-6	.	CASSYQGNSPLHF	TGTGCCAGCAGTTATCAGGGTAATTCACCCCTCCACTTT
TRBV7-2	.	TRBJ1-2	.	CASSLEGDGYGYTF	TGTGCCAGCAGCTTAGAAGGGGATGGATATGGCTACACCTTC
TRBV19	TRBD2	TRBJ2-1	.	CASKRYSSGAGGTYNEQFF	TGTGCCAGTAAAAGGTACAGTTCAGGGGCGGGGGGCACCTACAATGAGCAGTTCTTC
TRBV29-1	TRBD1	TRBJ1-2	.	CSVGEGQGGNGYTF	TGCAGCGTAGGGGAGGGGCAGGGGGGAAATGGCTACACCTTC
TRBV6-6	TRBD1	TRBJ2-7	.	CAISDRNYEQYF	TGTGCCATCTCGGACAGGAACTACGAGCAGTACTTC
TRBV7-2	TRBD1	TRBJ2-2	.	CASSLYPTGTGTGELFF	TGTGCCAGCAGCTTATACCCGACAGGGACGGGCACCGGGGAGCTGTTTTTT